This TCR beta chain was observed in a study of cytomegalovirus exposure and HLA in healthy donors. As for this clone: The target antigen is unknown.

The V gene lost 0 bases and the J gene lost 0 bases, with 7 bases spanning the gap. CDR1 and CDR2 (germline): SGDLS, YYNGEE. This CDR3 comprises 15 residues. With 60 Vbeta and 13 Jbeta primers, the PCR was carried out. In the authors' workflow: A follow-up analysis tallied about 80 million unique TCR beta chains, 9 million to 11 million shared. Using immunoSEQ multiplex PCR, the repertoire was profiled, and TCRdb retains in-frame clones only, with some absent. Clone size and V and J calls were adopted from that table, with D and trimming inferred from the DNA. The table includes 150,000 or so clones, roughly 79% detected once. Findings and caveats of the study: Later genetic work tied a missense DCLRE1C variant to beta-chain V and J trimming.

The genes are TRBV9 and TRBJ1-3; D not resolved. This sequence was found in a woman between 40 and 50 years old in good health and CMV-seronegative. Sequenced input: PBMCs. Here the CDR3 DNA reads TGTGCCAGCAGCGTAGACGGGAACTCTGGAAACACCATATATTTT. Translating it yields CASSVDGNSGNTIYF. Looking up the rest from reference TRBV9 and TRBJ1-3 gives the full variable domain: DSGVTQTPKHLITATGQRVTLRCSPRSGDLSVYWYQQSLDQGLQFLIQYYNGEERAKGNILERFSAQQFPDLHSELNLSSLELGDSALYFCASSVDGNSGNTIYFGEGSWLTVV.